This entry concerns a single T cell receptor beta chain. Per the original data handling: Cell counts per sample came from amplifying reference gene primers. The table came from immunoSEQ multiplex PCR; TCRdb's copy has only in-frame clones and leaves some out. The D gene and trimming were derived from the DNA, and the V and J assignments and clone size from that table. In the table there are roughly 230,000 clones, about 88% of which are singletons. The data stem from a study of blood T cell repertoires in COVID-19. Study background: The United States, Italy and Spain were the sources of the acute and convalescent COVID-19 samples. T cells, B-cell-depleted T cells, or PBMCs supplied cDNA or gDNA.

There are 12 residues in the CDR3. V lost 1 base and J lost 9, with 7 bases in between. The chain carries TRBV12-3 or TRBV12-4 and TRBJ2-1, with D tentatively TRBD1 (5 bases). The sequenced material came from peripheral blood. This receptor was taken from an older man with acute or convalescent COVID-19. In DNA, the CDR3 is TGTGCCAGCAGTTTAGGCCAGGGTGAGCAGTTCTTC. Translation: CASSLGQGEQFF.